This TCR beta chain stems from a study of vaccination and CD4 T cells after COVID-19. An Oncomine TCR Beta short-read assay was used to sequence the DNA from cultured CD4+ T cells. TCRdb re-called the PCR reads through MiXCR, storing one row per CDR3 protein. Among about 14,000 distinct CDR3 sequences listed, more than 20% were seen once. The treatment is: roughly ten-day PBMC culture with coronavirus spike peptide pools or control peptides (ViraFEST assay). As for this clonotype: No antigen is known for it.

CDR1 is SGHVS, CDR2 FNYEAQ, per germline. This CDR3 region has 14 residues. V lost 1 base, J lost 4 bases, and 9 bases lay in between. This chain joins TRBV7-6 and TRBJ2-3; D remains ambiguous. The material was CD4+ T cells from blood, cultured in vitro, obtained after SARS-CoV-2 vaccination. This receptor was obtained from a human donor who had recovered from COVID-19. The CDR3 reads CASSLDIGPDTQYF. CDR3 nucleotide sequence: TGTGCCAGCAGCTTAGATATAGGCCCAGATACGCAGTATTTT.